This T cell receptor beta chain comes out of a study of CD8 T cells in ankylosing spondylitis. Study-wide results and caveats: Some motif variants were previously reported in reactive arthritis synovial fluid and blood. Characteristic of ankylosing spondylitis blood, it appeared, was a TCR beta motif comprising roughly 8 highly homologous variants. Disease-linked clones reportedly showed significant enrichment in matched ankylosing spondylitis synovial fluid.

The germline CDR1 and CDR2 sequences are SEHNR and FQNEAQ (reference sequence). The V end was cut by 4 bases, the J end by 5 bases, with 12 bases between. This CDR3 is 13 amino acids long. With molecular barcodes, quantitative 5'-RACE was used to make the TCR beta libraries. TCRdb re-called the 5' RACE reads through MiXCR, storing one row per CDR3 protein. The table records about 250,000 distinct CDR3 sequences, roughly a quarter of them present only once. There are a few counts of this clonotype. As yet, its antigen is unknown. Sequencing used blood, either unsorted or a sorted T cell fraction (not recorded which). The V and J genes are TRBV7-9 and TRBJ2-7; the D gene is possibly TRBD1 (6 bases). This TCR derives from a male donor with ankylosing spondylitis or in good health (not recorded which). CDR3 nucleotide sequence: TGTGCCAGCAGCTGGGCACAGGGAGACGAGCAGTACTTC. Amino acids: CASSWAQGDEQYF.